This section outlines one T cell receptor (beta chain) sequence together with its context. The target antigen is unknown. Germline V gene sequence: CDR1 DFQATT, CDR2 SNEGSKA (reference sequence). CDR3 length equals 14 residues. The data originate from a study of monozygotic twins with inflammatory bowel disease. General observations from the study: Differing T cell subtypes remained indistinguishable.

Using the 5' RACE reads, TCRdb records one entry per CDR3 protein without DNA. In total, the table holds approximately 400,000 distinct CDR3 sequences. Whole blood that had not undergone T cell sorting provided the isolated total RNA. The material sequenced was blood. The V call is TRBV20-1, the J call TRBJ1-4; with no DNA, the TCRdb D assignment of TRBD1 cannot be verified. The receptor was isolated from a human donor with ulcerative colitis or Crohn's disease, or a healthy co-twin of an affected twin (not recorded which). The CDR3 is CSARPGTGDEKLFF.